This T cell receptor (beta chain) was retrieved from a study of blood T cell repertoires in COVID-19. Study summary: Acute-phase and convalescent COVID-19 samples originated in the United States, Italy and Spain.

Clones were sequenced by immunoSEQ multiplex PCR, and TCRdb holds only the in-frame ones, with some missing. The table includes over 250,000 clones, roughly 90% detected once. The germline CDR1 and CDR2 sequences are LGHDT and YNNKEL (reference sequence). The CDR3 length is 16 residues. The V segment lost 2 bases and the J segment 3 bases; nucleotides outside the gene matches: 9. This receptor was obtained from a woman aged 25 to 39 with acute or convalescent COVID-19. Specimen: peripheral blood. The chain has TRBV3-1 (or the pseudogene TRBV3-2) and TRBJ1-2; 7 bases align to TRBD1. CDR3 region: CASSQSQGSLDYGYTF. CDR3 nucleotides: TGTGCCAGCAGCCAATCACAGGGGTCCCTGGACTATGGCTACACCTTC.